Listed here are 21 T cell receptor beta chains from one sample, sequenced in a study of blood T cell repertoires in COVID-19. The table came from immunoSEQ multiplex PCR; TCRdb's copy has only in-frame clones and leaves some out. The sample lists about 200,000 clones, approximately 81% occurring once. Material: peripheral blood. The receptors were gathered from a woman aged 80 or over with acute or convalescent COVID-19.

The table lists this clone with a few counts. This rearrangement joins TRBV7-2 to TRBJ1-1; possible D gene TRBD1, 5 bases. V was pared by 5 bases and J by 3 bases, with 13 bases between. Germline CDR1 reads SGHTA; CDR2 reads FQGNSA. The CDR3 length is 14 residues. This CDR3 reads CASSPLPGDTEAFF. The CDR3 region has the DNA TGTGCCAGCAGCCCTCTACCGGGGGACACTGAAGCTTTCTTT.

The genes are TRBV19 and TRBJ1-3; perhaps TRBD1 as D (5 bases). CDR1 is LNHDA, CDR2 SQIVND, per germline (reference sequence). The germline V and J ends were trimmed by 4 bases and 8 bases, with 9 bases remaining between them. The CDR3 consists of 12 residues. The CDR3 is CASSSRADTIYF. DNA for the CDR3: TGTGCCAGTAGTAGCAGGGCGGACACCATATATTTT.

The CDR3 sequence is CASSLEGVYDGYTF. CDR3 DNA sequence: TGCGCCAGCAGCTTGGAAGGGGTCTATGATGGCTACACCTTC. The chain couples TRBV5-1 to TRBJ1-2; D is possibly TRBD1 (5 bases). This CDR3 has 14 amino acids. The V end lost 0 bases, the J end lost 6 bases, and 12 bases lay between the germline ends. In germline, CDR1 is SGHRS, CDR2 YFSETQ.

The rearrangement joins TRBV10-3 to TRBJ1-5, with D possibly being TRBD1 (6 bases). The CDR3 is 13 amino acids. The germline gives CDR1 ENHRY, CDR2 SYGVKD. The V end was cut by 7 bases, the J end by 6 bases, with 13 bases between. DNA for the CDR3: TGTGCCATCATGGCAGGGGTAGGTCAGCCCCAGCATTTT. It codes for CAIMAGVGQPQHF.

The chain joins TRBV14 to TRBJ1-2, with a tentative D call TRBD1 (6 bases). This CDR3 has 14 amino acids. Germline V gives CDR1 SGHDN, CDR2 FVKESK. Trimming left V 4 bases short and J 4 bases short, with 13 bases between. In DNA form, the CDR3 reads TGTGCCAGCAGCCCCGGGACACGACCCTATGGCTACACCTTC. Its translation is CASSPGTRPYGYTF.

J is TRBJ2-3 and V is TRBV11-2, with D hard to call. The CDR3 covers 16 residues. The germline CDR1 and CDR2 sequences are SGHAT and FQNNGV. Trimming shortened V by 3 bases and J by 2 bases, and 15 bases separated the two germline ends. The CDR3 nucleotides read TGTGCCAGCAGCTTCAACAGTCAGCAATTCACAGATACGCAGTATTTT. Residues: CASSFNSQQFTDTQYF.

The chain recombines TRBV5-5 with TRBJ1-1; D is possibly TRBD1 (5 bases). The germline V gene encodes CDR1 SGHKS and CDR2 YYEKEE (reference sequence). The CDR3 consists of 14 residues. V was trimmed by 9 bases and J by 4 bases, leaving 19 bases between them. The CDR3, as DNA: TGTGCCACCCAGAAGGGGCAGGCCTTCACTGAAGCTTTCTTT. It is translated as CATQKGQAFTEAFF.

CDR3 DNA sequence: TGTGCCAGCAGGGGGCCCCAGAACACTGAAGCTTTCTTT. Translating it yields CASRGPQNTEAFF. The chain employs TRBV3-1 (or the pseudogene TRBV3-2) and TRBJ1-1; tentatively, D is TRBD1 (5 bases). Trimming left V 6 bases short and J 1 base short, with 9 bases between. Per the germline V gene, CDR1 is LGHDT and CDR2 is YNNKEL (reference sequence). CDR3 size: 13 residues.

V is TRBV12-5 and J is TRBJ2-2; possible D gene TRBD2, 5 bases. V lost 2 bases and J 1 base, leaving 11 bases between the germline ends. Germline CDR1 reads LGHNT; CDR2 reads FRNRAP. This CDR3 region has 16 residues. This chain's CDR3 is CASGLSPTRNTGELFF. CDR3 coding DNA: TGTGCTAGTGGTTTGTCCCCTACTAGGAACACCGGGGAGCTGTTTTTT.

The chain joins TRBV9 to TRBJ1-2; 8 nucleotides line up with TRBD1. The CDR3 covers 15 residues. Germline-derived CDR1 and CDR2 are SGDLS and YYNGEE. V lost 3 bases and J lost 7; bases outside the gene matches: 11. The CDR3 loop reads CASSAYWTGNGGYTF. CDR3 bases: TGTGCCAGCAGCGCCTACTGGACAGGGAATGGTGGCTACACCTTC.

The chain carries TRBV12-5 and TRBJ1-2, with D possibly TRBD1 on 5 matching bases. CDR3 size: 14 residues. Trimming took off 0 bases at V and 7 bases at J, with 12 bases between the two ends. CDR1 and CDR2 from the germline V gene are LGHNT and FRNRAP. The DNA of the CDR3 is TGTGCTAGTGGTTTGGTAAGCCAGGGTAGTGGCTACACCTTC. Translation gives CASGLVSQGSGYTF.

This chain uses TRBV3-1 (or the pseudogene TRBV3-2) with TRBJ2-2; 12 bases agree with TRBD1. The CDR3 spans 16 residues. Trimming removed 6 bases from V and 7 bases from J; junction bases left unmatched: 9. Germline lookup yields CDR1 LGHDT and CDR2 YNNKEL (reference sequence). As DNA, the CDR3 is TGTGCCAGCAGATATACCGGGACAGGGGGCAACGGGGAGCTGTTTTTT. Its translation: CASRYTGTGGNGELFF.

This chain connects TRBV19 to TRBJ2-4; unclear D gene. This CDR3 spans 11 amino acids. In germline, CDR1 is LNHDA, CDR2 SQIVND (reference sequence). Between the trimmed V and J ends, which lost 6 bases and 8 bases, there was a span of 8 bases. This CDR3 reads CASRNGDIQYF. The CDR3 nucleotides read TGTGCCAGTAGGAATGGAGACATTCAGTACTTC.

This chain connects TRBV6-5 to TRBJ2-5; D possibly corresponds to TRBD1 (5 bases). CDR1 is MNHEY, CDR2 SVGAGI, per germline. The CDR3 covers 13 residues. V shed 5 bases and J shed 0 bases, with 7 bases lying between them. The CDR3 spells CASSRGYQETQYF. The CDR3 DNA sequence: TGTGCCAGCAGTAGGGGTTACCAAGAGACCCAGTACTTC.

The chain uses TRBV19 and TRBJ1-2, with no clear D. Looked up from germline, CDR1 is LNHDA and CDR2 is SQIVND (reference sequence). Trimming cost V 7 bases and J 5 bases, with 20 bases left between them. The CDR3 loop spans 15 amino acids. The CDR3 DNA follows: TGTGCCAGTAACACACGGACGAGGGAACCATATGGCTACACCTTC. Translated, it gives CASNTRTREPYGYTF.

The chain links TRBV9 to TRBJ2-3; D uncertain. Germline V gene data show CDR1 as SGDLS and CDR2 as YYNGEE. This CDR3 has 16 residues. Trimming pared 4 bases from V and 1 base from J, leaving 16 bases between. CDR3 region: CASSPDGGRRTDTQYF. The CDR3 DNA sequence: TGTGCCAGCAGCCCAGATGGCGGAAGACGCACAGATACGCAGTATTTT.

The chain combines TRBV28 with TRBJ1-5; no definite D call. Germline V gene data show CDR1 as MDHEN and CDR2 as SYDVKM. CDR3 length: 13 residues. The V and J ends lost 5 bases and 7 bases respectively, with 12 bases between them. CDR3 in amino acids: CASSPQVGQPQHF. CDR3 nucleotides: TGTGCCAGCAGTCCCCAGGTTGGGCAGCCCCAGCATTTT. The variable domain in full, with the rest retrieved from reference TRBV28 and TRBJ1-5, is DVKVTQSSRYLVKRTGEKVFLECVQDMDHENMFWYRQDPGLGLRLIYFSYDVKMKEKGDIPEGYSVSREKKERFSLILESASTNQTSMYLCASSPQVGQPQHFGDGTRLSIL.

The rearrangement joins TRBV15 to TRBJ1-2; 9 nucleotides line up with TRBD1. Per germline, CDR1 LNHNV and CDR2 YYDKDF (reference sequence). Trimming at V came to 5 bases and at J to 4 bases, leaving 8 bases not matched to a gene. This CDR3 is built from 15 residues. CDR3 nucleotide sequence: TGTGCCACCAGCGGAGGCCGGACAGGGGCCTATGGCTACACCTTC. Protein sequence: CATSGGRTGAYGYTF.

The V gene is TRBV19, the J gene TRBJ1-1; D not resolved. V shed 4 bases and J shed 5 bases, with 14 bases lying between them. This CDR3 has 14 amino acids. Looked up from germline, CDR1 is LNHDA and CDR2 is SQIVND (reference sequence). CDR3 protein: CASSRTAAGTEAFF. The CDR3 DNA reads TGTGCCAGTAGTAGGACGGCGGCGGGTACTGAAGCTTTCTTT.

The chain recombines TRBV6-2 or TRBV6-3 with TRBJ1-4; TRBD1 matches 7 bases. J gave up 7 bases and V 5 bases, and 10 bases lay outside the gene matches. The CDR3 length is 15 residues. Germline CDR1 and CDR2: MNHEY and SVGEGT. The CDR3 loop reads CASSPPGGLAEKLFF. The CDR3, as DNA: TGTGCCAGCAGTCCACCAGGGGGATTGGCTGAAAAACTGTTTTTT.

The V gene is TRBV20-1, the J gene TRBJ2-7; D call uncertain. The CDR3 has 10 amino acids. Per germline, CDR1 DFQATT and CDR2 SNEGSKA (reference sequence). V lost 0 bases to trimming and J lost 6 bases, with 3 bases between them. CDR3 residues: CSARDREQYF. The CDR3 DNA follows: TGCAGTGCTAGAGATCGCGAGCAGTACTTC.